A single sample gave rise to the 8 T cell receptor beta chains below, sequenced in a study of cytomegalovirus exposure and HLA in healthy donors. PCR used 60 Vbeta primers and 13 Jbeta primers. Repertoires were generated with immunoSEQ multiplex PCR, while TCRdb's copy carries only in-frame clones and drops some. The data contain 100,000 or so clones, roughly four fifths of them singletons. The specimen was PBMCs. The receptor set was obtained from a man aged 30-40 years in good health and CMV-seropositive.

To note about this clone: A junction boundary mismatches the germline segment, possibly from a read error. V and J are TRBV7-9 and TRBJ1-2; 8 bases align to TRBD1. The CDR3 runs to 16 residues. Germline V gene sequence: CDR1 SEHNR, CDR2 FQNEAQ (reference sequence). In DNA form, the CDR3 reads TGTTCCAGCAGCTTCACGACGGGACAGGTTTTAGTGGGCTACACCTTC. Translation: CSSSFTTGQVLVGYTF. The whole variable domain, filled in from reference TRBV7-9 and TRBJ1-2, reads DTGVSQNPRHKITKRGQNVTFRCDPISEHNRLYWYRQTLGQGPEFLTYFQNEAQLEKSRLLSDRFSAERPKGSFSTLEIQRTEQGDSAMYLCSSSFTTGQVLVGYTFGSGTRLTVV.

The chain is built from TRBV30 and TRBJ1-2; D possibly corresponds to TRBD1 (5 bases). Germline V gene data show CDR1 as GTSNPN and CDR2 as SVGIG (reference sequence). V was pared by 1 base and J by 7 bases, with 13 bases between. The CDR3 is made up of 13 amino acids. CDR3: CAWSGGTDRGYTF. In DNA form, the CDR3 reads TGTGCCTGGAGTGGGGGGACTGACCGTGGCTACACCTTC. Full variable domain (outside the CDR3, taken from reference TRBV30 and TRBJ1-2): SQTIHQWPATLVQPVGSPLSLECTVEGTSNPNLYWYRQAAGRGLQLLFYSVGIGQISSEVPQNLSASRPQDRQFILSSKKLLLSDSGFYLCAWSGGTDRGYTFGSGTRLTVV.

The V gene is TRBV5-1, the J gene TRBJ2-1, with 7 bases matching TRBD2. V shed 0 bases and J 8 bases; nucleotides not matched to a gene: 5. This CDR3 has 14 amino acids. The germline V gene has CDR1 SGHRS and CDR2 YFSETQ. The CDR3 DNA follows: TGCGCCAGCAGCTTGGGGCAGGGAGGGGATGAGCAGTTCTTC. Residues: CASSLGQGGDEQFF.

DNA of the CDR3: TGTGCCAGCAGCTCCGGTGCCCTCGAGCAGTACTTC. Its protein product is CASSSGALEQYF. The V gene is TRBV5-6, the J gene TRBJ2-7; D ambiguous. Trimming left V 3 bases short and J 6 bases short, with 10 bases between. Germline lookup yields CDR1 SGHDT and CDR2 YYEEEE. This CDR3 is built from 12 residues.

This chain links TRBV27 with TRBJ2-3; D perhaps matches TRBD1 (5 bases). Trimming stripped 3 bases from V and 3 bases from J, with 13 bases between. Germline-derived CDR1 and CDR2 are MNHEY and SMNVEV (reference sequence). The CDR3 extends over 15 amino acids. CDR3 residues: CASSFRADRTDTQYF. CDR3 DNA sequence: TGTGCCAGCAGTTTTCGGGCCGACAGAACAGATACGCAGTATTTT.

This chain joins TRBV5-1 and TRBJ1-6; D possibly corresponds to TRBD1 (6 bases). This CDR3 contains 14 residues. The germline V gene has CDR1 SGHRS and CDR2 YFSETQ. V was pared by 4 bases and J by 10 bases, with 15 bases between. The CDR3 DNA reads TGCGCCAGCAGCGGCCCAGGGGAAGGATCACCCCTCCACTTT. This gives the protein CASSGPGEGSPLHF.

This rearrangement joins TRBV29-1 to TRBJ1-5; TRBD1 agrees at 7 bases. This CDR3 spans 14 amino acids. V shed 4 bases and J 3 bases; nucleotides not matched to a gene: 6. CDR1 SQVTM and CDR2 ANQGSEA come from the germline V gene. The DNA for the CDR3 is TGCAGCGTTGCCCAAGGACAGGCCAATCAGCCCCAGCATTTT. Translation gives CSVAQGQANQPQHF.

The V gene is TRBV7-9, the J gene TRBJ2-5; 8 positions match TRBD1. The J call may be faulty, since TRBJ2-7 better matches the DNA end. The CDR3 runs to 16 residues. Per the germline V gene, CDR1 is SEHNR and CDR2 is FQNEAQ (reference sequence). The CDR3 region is CASSLTGQDYSYEQYF. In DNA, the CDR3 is TGTGCCAGCAGCCTTACGGGACAGGACTACTCCTACGAGCAGTACTTC.